Presented here are 12 T cell receptor beta chains from one specimen sequenced in a study of cytomegalovirus exposure and HLA in healthy donors. The PCR had 60 Vbeta and 13 Jbeta primers. Using immunoSEQ multiplex PCR, the repertoire was profiled, and TCRdb retains in-frame clones only, with some absent. The table has 100,000 to 120,000 clones, over 65% seen once. Sequencing used PBMCs. The receptors derive from a man between 25 and 39 years old in good health and CMV-seropositive.

The chain has TRBV6-5 and TRBJ1-5; D remains ambiguous. CDR3 length: 14 amino acids. V gave up 3 bases and J gave up 5 bases, with 11 bases separating them. CDR1 is MNHEY and CDR2 is SVGAGI in the germline V gene. As DNA, the CDR3 is TGTGCCAGCAGTTATGGGAGTGTAGATCAGCCCCAGCATTTT. This translates into CASSYGSVDQPQHF.

The rearrangement links TRBV7-8 to TRBJ1-4; D perhaps matches TRBD1 (5 bases). V dropped 0 bases and J dropped 0 bases, with 8 bases sitting between them. CDR3 length: 16 residues. In germline, CDR1 is SGHVS, CDR2 FQNEAQ. CDR3 sequence (DNA): TGTGCCAGCAGCTTAGCGGGGGGAACAACTAATGAAAAACTGTTTTTT. It codes for CASSLAGGTTNEKLFF.

On this clone itself: A junction boundary mismatches the germline segment, possibly from a read error. CDR3 residues: CASSQDLNIEAFF. The DNA for the CDR3 is TGTGCCAGCAGCCAAGATCTGAACATTGAAGCTTTCTTT. The chain employs TRBV4-2 and TRBJ1-1; D unclear. Germline V gives CDR1 LGHNA, CDR2 YNFKEQ. This CDR3 spans 13 amino acids.

This clone was counted once. The chain uses TRBV11-3 and TRBJ2-2; 15 nucleotides align to TRBD2. The J segment lost 3 bases and the V segment lost 5 bases, leaving 7 bases of the junction unmatched. Germline CDR1 reads SGHNT; CDR2 reads YENEEA. This CDR3 comprises 18 residues. CDR3 nucleotides: TGTGCCAGCAGCGGCCGGACTAGCGGGGGGGCCGACACCGGGGAGCTGTTTTTT. Protein sequence: CASSGRTSGGADTGELFF.

V and J are TRBV5-6 and TRBJ2-7, with D maybe TRBD1 (5 bases). Trimming cost V 2 bases and J 3 bases, with 6 bases left between them. Germline V CDR1 and CDR2: SGHDT, YYEEEE. The CDR3 sequence is 12 residues long. The CDR3 nucleotides are TGTGCCAGCAGCTTTCAGGGCTACGAGCAGTACTTC. Translation: CASSFQGYEQYF. The whole variable domain, filled in from reference TRBV5-6 and TRBJ2-7, reads DAGVTQSPTHLIKTRGQQVTLRCSPKSGHDTVSWYQQALGQGPQFIFQYYEEEERQRGNFPDRFSGHQFPNYSSELNVNALLLGDSALYLCASSFQGYEQYFGPGTRLTVT.

The rearrangement joins TRBV19 to TRBJ1-1; 7 bases map to TRBD1. The CDR3 is 16 residues long. Germline trimming cut 5 bases from V and 1 base from J; bases unmatched to any gene: 10. The V gene's germline CDR1 is LNHDA and CDR2 SQIVND (reference sequence). Here the CDR3 reads CASSLAAQGWNTEAFF. The CDR3 bases are TGTGCCAGTAGTTTGGCCGCACAGGGGTGGAACACTGAAGCTTTCTTT.

The chain joins TRBV5-6 to TRBJ1-5; a possible D gene is TRBD1 (6 bases). Trimming cost V 6 bases and J 5 bases, with 15 bases left between them. From germline, CDR1 is SGHDT and CDR2 YYEEEE. CDR3 length: 14 residues. In nucleotides, the CDR3 is TGTGCCAGCACCCGGAGAGAGGGGGATCAGCCCCAGCATTTT. Protein sequence: CASTRREGDQPQHF.

V gene TRBV27 combines with J gene TRBJ1-2; D is unresolved. Trimming cost V 3 bases and J 7 bases, with 9 bases left between them. Germline V gene lookup returns CDR1 MNHEY and CDR2 SMNVEV (reference sequence). This CDR3 comprises 12 residues. This chain's CDR3 is CASSFRGTGYTF. The CDR3 DNA sequence: TGTGCCAGCAGTTTCCGGGGAACTGGCTACACCTTC.

This clone came up once. The chain is built from TRBV11-2 and TRBJ1-2, with TRBD1 matching over 9 bases. This CDR3 spans 15 amino acids. The V and J ends lost 1 base and 4 bases, in that order; junction bases with no gene match: 4. The V gene's germline CDR1 is SGHAT and CDR2 FQNNGV. CDR3 coding DNA: TGTGCCAGCAGCTTAGGGACAGGGGTATTCTATGGCTACACCTTC. It codes for CASSLGTGVFYGYTF.

The V call is TRBV21-1, the J call TRBJ1-3; the table assigns TRBD1, which was not confirmed against the DNA. TRBV21-1 is flagged as a pseudogene. CDR3 length equals 16 residues. As DNA, the CDR3 is TGTGCCAGCAGCCCGACACAAGGAAACTCTGGAAACACCATATATTTT. Translation: CASSPTQGNSGNTIYF.

The CDR3 DNA follows: TGTGCCAGCAGTTACGGCAGGGGTGGAGAGCAGTACTTC. Translation: CASSYGRGGEQYF. The chain carries TRBV6-5 and TRBJ2-5, with D perhaps matching TRBD1 (6 bases). The CDR3 runs to 13 residues. V lost 2 bases to trimming and J lost 11 bases, with 15 bases between them. Germline CDR1 reads MNHEY; CDR2 reads SVGAGI.

DNA of the CDR3: TGTGCCAGCAGTCACTTTGACAGGACCACCATATATTTT. It codes for CASSHFDRTTIYF. The V call is TRBV28, the J call TRBJ1-3; maybe TRBD1 (6 bases). The V and J ends lost 5 bases and 9 bases respectively, with 14 bases between them. The length of the CDR3 is 13 residues. Germline lookup yields CDR1 MDHEN and CDR2 SYDVKM.